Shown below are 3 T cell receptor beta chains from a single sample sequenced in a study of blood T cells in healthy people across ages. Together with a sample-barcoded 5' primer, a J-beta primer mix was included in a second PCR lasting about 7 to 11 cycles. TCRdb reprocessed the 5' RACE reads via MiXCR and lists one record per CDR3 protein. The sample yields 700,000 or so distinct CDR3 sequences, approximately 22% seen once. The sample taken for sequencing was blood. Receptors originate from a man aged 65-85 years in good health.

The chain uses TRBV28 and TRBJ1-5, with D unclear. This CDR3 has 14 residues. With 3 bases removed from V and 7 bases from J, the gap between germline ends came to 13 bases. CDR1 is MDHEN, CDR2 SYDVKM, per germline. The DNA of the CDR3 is TGTGCCAGCAGTTTGGGTACGGTGAGGCAGCCCCAGCATTTT. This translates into CASSLGTVRQPQHF.

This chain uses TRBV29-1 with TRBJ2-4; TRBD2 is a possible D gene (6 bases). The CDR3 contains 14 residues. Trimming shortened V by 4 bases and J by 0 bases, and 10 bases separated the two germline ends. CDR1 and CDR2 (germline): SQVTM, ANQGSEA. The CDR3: CSVVSGLAKNIQYF. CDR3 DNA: TGCAGCGTTGTTTCGGGACTAGCCAAAAACATTCAGTACTTC. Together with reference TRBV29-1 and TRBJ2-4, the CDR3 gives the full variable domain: SAVISQKPSRDICQRGTSLTIQCQVDSQVTMMFWYRQQPGQSLTLIATANQGSEATYESGFVIDKFPISRPNLTFSTLTVSNMSPEDSSIYLCSVVSGLAKNIQYFGAGTRLSVL.

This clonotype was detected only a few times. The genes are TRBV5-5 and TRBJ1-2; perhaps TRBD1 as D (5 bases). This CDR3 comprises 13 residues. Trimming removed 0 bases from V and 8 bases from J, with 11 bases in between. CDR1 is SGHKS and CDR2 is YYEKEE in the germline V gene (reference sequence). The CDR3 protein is CASSLDRSSGYTF. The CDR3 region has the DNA TGTGCCAGCAGCTTGGACAGGTCGAGCGGCTACACCTTC.